A single sample is the source of the 3 T cell receptor beta chains below, sequenced in a study of Graves' ophthalmopathy and Graves' hyperthyroidism. The authors amplified TCR beta CDR3 regions, and they did so from RNA transcripts for repertoire sequencing. First-round RT-PCR with HTBI primers preceded a second-round multiplex PCR. TCRdb used MiXCR to reprocess the multiplex PCR reads, holding one entry per CDR3 protein. The sample contains about 620,000 distinct CDR3 sequences, 20% to 25% of which appear only once. The material sequenced was peripheral blood. The source is a woman aged 18-29 years with stable Graves' hyperthyroidism. Some clones in this sample may be carry-over from other donors' samples.

This clonotype was seen repeatedly, ten times or more. The chain carries TRBV30 and TRBJ1-1; 7 nucleotides line up with TRBD1. CDR3 length: 13 amino acids. V shed 4 bases, J shed 8 bases, and the junction held 10 bases outside the gene matches. Germline V gene lookup returns CDR1 GTSNPN and CDR2 SVGIG (reference sequence). CDR3 in amino acids: CAWKSGGLGEAFF. CDR3 DNA sequence: TGTGCCTGGAAATCAGGGGGATTGGGCGAAGCTTTCTTT.

This clonotype was found many times. The chain carries TRBV20-1 and TRBJ2-5; 9 nucleotides line up with TRBD1. The CDR3 has 14 residues. The junction had 3 bases not matched to a gene; V was cut back by 0 bases and J by 4 bases. CDR1 is DFQATT and CDR2 is SNEGSKA in the germline V gene (reference sequence). The CDR3 DNA sequence: TGCAGTGCTAGAGATGGGACAGGGAGAGAGACCCAGTACTTC. The encoded protein is CSARDGTGRETQYF.

This clonotype was detected ten times or more. Relative to the germline gene, one junction end is altered; a read error may explain this. J is TRBJ1-1 and V is TRBV5-1; D is unclear. This CDR3 region has 15 residues. The germline V gene has CDR1 SGHRS and CDR2 YFSETQ. DNA for the CDR3: TGCGCCAGCAGCTTGTACGGCCAAGAGAACACTGAAACTTTCTTT. It encodes CASSLYGQENTETFF.